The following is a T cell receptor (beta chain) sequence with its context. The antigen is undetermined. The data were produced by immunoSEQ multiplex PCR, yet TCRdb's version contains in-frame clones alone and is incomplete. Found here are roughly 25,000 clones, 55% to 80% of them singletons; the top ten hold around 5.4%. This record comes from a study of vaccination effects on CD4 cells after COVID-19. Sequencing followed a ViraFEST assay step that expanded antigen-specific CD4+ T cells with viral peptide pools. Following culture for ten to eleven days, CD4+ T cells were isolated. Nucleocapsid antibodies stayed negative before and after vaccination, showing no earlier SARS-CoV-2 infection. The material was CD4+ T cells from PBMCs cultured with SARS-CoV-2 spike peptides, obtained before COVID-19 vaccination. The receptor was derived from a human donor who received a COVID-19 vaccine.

The CDR3 DNA follows: TGTGCCAGCAGTAACACCGGGGAGCTGTTTTTT. It translates to CASSNTGELFF. The chain carries TRBV27 and TRBJ2-2; no clear D gene. V gave up 5 bases and J gave up 2 bases, with 0 bases separating them. The CDR3 extends over 11 amino acids. Germline assignment: CDR1 MNHEY and CDR2 SMNVEV (reference sequence).